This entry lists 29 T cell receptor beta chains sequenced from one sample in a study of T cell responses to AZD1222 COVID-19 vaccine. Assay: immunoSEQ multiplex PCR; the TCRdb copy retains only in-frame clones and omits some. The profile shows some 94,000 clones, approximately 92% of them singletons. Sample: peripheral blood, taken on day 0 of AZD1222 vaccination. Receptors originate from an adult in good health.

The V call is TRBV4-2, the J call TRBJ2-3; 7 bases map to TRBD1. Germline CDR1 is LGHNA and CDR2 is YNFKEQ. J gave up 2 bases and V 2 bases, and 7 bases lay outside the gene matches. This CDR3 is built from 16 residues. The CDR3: CASSQRGQPLTDTQYF. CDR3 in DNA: TGTGCCAGCAGCCAAAGGGGACAGCCTCTCACAGATACGCAGTATTTT.

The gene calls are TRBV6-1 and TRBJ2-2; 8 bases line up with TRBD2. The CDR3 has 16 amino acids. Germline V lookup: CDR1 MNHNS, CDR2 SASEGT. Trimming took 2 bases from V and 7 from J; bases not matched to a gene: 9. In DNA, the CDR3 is TGTGCCAGCAGTGAACGGGGGGGCGCAGGAATCGGGGAGCTGTTTTTT. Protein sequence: CASSERGGAGIGELFF.

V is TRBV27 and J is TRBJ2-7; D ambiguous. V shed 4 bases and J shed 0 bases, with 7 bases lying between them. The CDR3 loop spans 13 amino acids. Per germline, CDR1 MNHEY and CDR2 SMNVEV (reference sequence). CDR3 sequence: CASSSGPSYEQYF. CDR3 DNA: TGTGCCAGCAGTTCGGGCCCCTCCTACGAGCAGTACTTC.

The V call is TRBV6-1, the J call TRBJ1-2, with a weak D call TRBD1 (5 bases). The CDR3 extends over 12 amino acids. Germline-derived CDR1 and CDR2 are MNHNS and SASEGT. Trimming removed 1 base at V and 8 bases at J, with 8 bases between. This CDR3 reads CASSEGGRGYTF. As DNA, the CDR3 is TGTGCCAGCAGTGAAGGGGGACGCGGCTACACCTTC.

The CDR3 region is CAISVSGDTQYF. For the CDR3, the DNA is TGTGCCATCAGTGTTTCAGGGGATACGCAGTATTTT. This rearrangement joins TRBV10-3 to TRBJ2-3, with TRBD1 as a possible D gene (5 bases). V dropped 4 bases and J dropped 6 bases, with 8 bases sitting between them. The CDR3 has 12 residues. Per germline, CDR1 ENHRY and CDR2 SYGVKD.

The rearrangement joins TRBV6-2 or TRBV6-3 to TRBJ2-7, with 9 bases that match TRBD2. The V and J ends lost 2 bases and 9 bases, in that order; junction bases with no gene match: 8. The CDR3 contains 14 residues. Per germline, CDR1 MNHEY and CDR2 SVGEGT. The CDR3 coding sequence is TGTGCCAGCAGTTACGCGGGAGGGTCCCGGGGGCAGTACTTC. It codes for CASSYAGGSRGQYF.

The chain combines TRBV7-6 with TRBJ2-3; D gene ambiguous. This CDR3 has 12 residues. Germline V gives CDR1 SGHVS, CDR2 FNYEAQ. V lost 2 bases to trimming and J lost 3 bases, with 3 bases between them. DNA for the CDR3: TGTGCCAGCAGCTTACGGACAGATACGCAGTATTTT. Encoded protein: CASSLRTDTQYF.

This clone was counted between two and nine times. CDR3 DNA: TGTGCCAGCTCACCACCCGGGGGAAATGAGCAGTTCTTC. Its protein product is CASSPPGGNEQFF. V is TRBV18 and J is TRBJ2-1; D may be TRBD2 (6 bases). Germline V CDR1 and CDR2: KGHSH, LQKENI. The CDR3 has 13 amino acids. V was clipped by 0 bases and J by 7 bases, with 7 bases between them.

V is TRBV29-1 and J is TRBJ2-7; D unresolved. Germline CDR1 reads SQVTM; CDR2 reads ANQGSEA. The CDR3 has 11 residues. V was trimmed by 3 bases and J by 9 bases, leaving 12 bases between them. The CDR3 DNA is TGCAGCGTTGATGCGCAGACTGGGCAGTACTTC. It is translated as CSVDAQTGQYF.

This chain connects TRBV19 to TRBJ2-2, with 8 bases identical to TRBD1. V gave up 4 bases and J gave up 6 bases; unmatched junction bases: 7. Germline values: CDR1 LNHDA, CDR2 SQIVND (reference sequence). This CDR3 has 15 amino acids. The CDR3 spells CASSTRQGMAGELFF. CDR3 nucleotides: TGTGCCAGTAGTACCAGACAGGGGATGGCCGGGGAGCTGTTTTTT. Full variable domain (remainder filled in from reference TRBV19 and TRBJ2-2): DGGITQSPKYLFRKEGQNVTLSCEQNLNHDAMYWYRQDPGQGLRLIYYSQIVNDFQKGDIAEGYSVSREKKESFPLTVTSAQKNPTAFYLCASSTRQGMAGELFFGEGSRLTVL.

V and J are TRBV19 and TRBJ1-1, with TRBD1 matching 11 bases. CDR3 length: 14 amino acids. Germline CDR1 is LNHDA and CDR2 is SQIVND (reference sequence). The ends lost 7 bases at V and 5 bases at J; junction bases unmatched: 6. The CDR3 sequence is CASTTDRGQTEAFF. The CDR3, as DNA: TGTGCCAGTACCACGGACAGGGGGCAAACTGAAGCTTTCTTT.

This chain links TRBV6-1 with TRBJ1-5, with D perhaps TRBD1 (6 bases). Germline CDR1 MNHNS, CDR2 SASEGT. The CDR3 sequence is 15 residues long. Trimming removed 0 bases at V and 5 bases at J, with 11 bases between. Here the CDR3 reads CASSEAGGRDQPQHF. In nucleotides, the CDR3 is TGTGCCAGCAGTGAAGCAGGGGGGCGGGATCAGCCCCAGCATTTT.

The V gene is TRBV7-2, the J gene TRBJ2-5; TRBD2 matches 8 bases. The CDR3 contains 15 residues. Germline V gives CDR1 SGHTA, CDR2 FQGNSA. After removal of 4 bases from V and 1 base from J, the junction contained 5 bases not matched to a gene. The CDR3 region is CASSSLAGLQETQYF. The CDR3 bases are TGTGCCAGCAGCTCTCTAGCGGGCCTCCAAGAGACCCAGTACTTC.

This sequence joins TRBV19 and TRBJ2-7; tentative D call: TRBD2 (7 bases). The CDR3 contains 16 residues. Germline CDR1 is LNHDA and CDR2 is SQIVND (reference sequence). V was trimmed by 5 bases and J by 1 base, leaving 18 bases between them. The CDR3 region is CASSARGGASSYEQYF. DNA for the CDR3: TGTGCCAGTAGTGCCCGAGGGGGGGCGTCTTCCTACGAGCAGTACTTC.

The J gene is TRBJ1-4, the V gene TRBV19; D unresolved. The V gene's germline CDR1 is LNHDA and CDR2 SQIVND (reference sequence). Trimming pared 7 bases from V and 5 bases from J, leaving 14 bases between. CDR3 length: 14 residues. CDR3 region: CASTDAIGNEKLFF. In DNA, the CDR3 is TGTGCCAGTACCGATGCCATCGGCAATGAAAAACTGTTTTTT.

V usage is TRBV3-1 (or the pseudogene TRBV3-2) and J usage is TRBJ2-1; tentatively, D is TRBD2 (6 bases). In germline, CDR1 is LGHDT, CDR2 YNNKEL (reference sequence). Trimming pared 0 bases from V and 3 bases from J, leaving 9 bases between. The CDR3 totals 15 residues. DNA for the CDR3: TGTGCCAGCAGCCAAGAAGGGACTTTCTACAATGAGCAGTTCTTC. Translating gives CASSQEGTFYNEQFF.

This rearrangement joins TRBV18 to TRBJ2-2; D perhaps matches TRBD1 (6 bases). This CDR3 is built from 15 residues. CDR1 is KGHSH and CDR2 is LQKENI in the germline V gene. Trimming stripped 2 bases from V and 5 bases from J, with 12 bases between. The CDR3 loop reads CASSPGQTRTGELFF. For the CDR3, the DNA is TGTGCCAGCTCACCAGGACAGACCAGAACCGGGGAGCTGTTTTTT. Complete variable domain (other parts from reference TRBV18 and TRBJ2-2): NAGVMQNPRHLVRRRGQEARLRCSPMKGHSHVYWYRQLPEEGLKFMVYLQKENIIDESGMPKERFSAEFPKEGPSILRIQQVVRGDSAAYFCASSPGQTRTGELFFGEGSRLTVL.

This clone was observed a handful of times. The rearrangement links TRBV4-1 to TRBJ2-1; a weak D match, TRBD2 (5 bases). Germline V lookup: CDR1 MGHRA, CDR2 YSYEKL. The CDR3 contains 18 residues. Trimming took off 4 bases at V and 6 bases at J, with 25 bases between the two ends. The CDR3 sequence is CASSRAEGPFRISNEQFF. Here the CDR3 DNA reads TGCGCCAGCAGCCGCGCCGAGGGCCCCTTCCGTATTTCCAATGAGCAGTTCTTC.

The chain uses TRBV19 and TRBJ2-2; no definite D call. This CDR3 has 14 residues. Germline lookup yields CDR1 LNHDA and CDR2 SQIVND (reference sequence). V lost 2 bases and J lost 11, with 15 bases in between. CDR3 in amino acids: CASSINRRTVELFF. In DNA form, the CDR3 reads TGTGCCAGTAGTATAAATCGGCGGACGGTCGAGCTGTTTTTT.

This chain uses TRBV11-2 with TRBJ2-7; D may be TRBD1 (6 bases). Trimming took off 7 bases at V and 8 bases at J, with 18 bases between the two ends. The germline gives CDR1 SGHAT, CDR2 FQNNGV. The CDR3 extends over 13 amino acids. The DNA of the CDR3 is TGTGCCAGCACCGTCACTCCAGGGGATAAGCAGTACTTC. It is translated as CASTVTPGDKQYF.

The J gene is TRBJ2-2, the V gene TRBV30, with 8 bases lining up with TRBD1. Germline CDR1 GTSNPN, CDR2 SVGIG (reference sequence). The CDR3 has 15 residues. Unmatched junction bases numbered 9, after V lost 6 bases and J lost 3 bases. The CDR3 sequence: CACSQGAQDTGELFF. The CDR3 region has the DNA TGTGCCTGCTCTCAGGGGGCGCAGGACACCGGGGAGCTGTTTTTT.

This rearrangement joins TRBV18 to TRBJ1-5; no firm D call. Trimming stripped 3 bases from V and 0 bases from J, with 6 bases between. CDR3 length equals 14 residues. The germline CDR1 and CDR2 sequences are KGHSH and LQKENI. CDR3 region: CASSPQDSNQPQHF. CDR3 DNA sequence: TGTGCCAGCTCACCCCAGGATAGCAATCAGCCCCAGCATTTT.

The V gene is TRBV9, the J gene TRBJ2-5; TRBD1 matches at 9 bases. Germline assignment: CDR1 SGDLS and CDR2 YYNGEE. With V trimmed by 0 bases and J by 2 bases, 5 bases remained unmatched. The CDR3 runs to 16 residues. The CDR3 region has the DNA TGTGCCAGCAGCGTAGAGGGACAGGGAGGACAAGAGACCCAGTACTTC. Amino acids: CASSVEGQGGQETQYF. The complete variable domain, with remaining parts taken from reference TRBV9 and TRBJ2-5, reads DSGVTQTPKHLITATGQRVTLRCSPRSGDLSVYWYQQSLDQGLQFLIQYYNGEERAKGNILERFSAQQFPDLHSELNLSSLELGDSALYFCASSVEGQGGQETQYFGPGTRLLVL.

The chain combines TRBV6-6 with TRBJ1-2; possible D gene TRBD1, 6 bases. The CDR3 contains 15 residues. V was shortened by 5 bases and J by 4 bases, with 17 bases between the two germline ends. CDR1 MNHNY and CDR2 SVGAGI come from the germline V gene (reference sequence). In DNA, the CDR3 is TGTGCCAGCAGTCCCCCCGGGGGCGTGGGCTATGGCTACACCTTC. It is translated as CASSPPGGVGYGYTF.

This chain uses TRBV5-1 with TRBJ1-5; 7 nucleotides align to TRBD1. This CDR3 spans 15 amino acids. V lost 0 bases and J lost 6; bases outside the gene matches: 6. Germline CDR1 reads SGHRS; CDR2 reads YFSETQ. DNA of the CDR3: TGCGCCAGCAGCTTGGCGGAAGGGGGCAGTCAGCCCCAGCATTTT. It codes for CASSLAEGGSQPQHF.

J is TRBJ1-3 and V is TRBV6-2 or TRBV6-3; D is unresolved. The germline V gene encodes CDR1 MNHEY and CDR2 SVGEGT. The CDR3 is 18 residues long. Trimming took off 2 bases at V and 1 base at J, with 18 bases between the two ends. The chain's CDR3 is CASSYEVRLSSSGNTIYF. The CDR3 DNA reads TGTGCCAGCAGTTACGAAGTCCGCCTGTCATCTTCTGGAAACACCATATATTTT.

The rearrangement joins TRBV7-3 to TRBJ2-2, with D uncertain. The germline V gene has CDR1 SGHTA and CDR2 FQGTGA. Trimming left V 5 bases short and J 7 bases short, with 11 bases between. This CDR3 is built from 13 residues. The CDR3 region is CASSLEAIGELFF. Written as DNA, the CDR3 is TGTGCCAGCAGCCTGGAAGCGATCGGGGAGCTGTTTTTT.

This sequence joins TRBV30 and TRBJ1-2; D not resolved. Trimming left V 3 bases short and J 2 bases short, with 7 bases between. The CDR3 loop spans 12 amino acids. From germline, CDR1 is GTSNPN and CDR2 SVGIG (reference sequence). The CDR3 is CAWRRENYGYTF. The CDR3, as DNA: TGTGCCTGGAGAAGGGAGAACTATGGCTACACCTTC.

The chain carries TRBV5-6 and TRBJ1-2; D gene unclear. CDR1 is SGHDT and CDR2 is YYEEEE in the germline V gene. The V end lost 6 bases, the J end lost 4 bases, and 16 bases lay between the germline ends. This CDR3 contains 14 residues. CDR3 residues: CASTLRGLGYGYTF. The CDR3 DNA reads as TGTGCCAGCACCCTGCGAGGTCTTGGCTATGGCTACACCTTC.